These 24 T cell receptor beta chains were sequenced from one sample in a study of blood T cell repertoires in COVID-19. Assay: immunoSEQ multiplex PCR; the TCRdb copy retains only in-frame clones and omits some. The sample has some 150,000 clones, more than 75% seen once. Specimen: peripheral blood. These receptors were taken from a man aged 55 to 69 with acute or convalescent COVID-19.

This clone turned up a few times. The rearrangement joins TRBV27 to TRBJ2-1; 7 bases match TRBD2. Germline lookup yields CDR1 MNHEY and CDR2 SMNVEV (reference sequence). The junction had 9 bases not matched to a gene; V was cut back by 2 bases and J by 8 bases. The CDR3 is 15 amino acids. CDR3 in DNA: TGTGCCAGCAGTTTAGGGGCGGGAGAACCGGATGAGCAGTTCTTC. Protein sequence: CASSLGAGEPDEQFF.

This clone was picked up one time. The chain links TRBV5-6 to TRBJ2-5; D gene ambiguous. Germline CDR1 and CDR2: SGHDT and YYEEEE. Trimming cost V 4 bases and J 7 bases, with 17 bases left between them. The CDR3 runs 14 residues. The CDR3 region is CASSVMAGLGTQYF. The DNA for the CDR3 is TGTGCCAGCAGCGTTATGGCCGGGTTAGGGACCCAGTACTTC.

This CDR3 is CASSLVLSPYEQYF. The DNA of the CDR3 is TGTGCCAGCAGCTTAGTTCTCAGTCCTTACGAGCAGTACTTC. The chain employs TRBV7-9 and TRBJ2-7; D is uncertain. Per germline, CDR1 SEHNR and CDR2 FQNEAQ (reference sequence). The CDR3 has 14 amino acids. Trimming shortened V by 1 base and J by 4 bases, and 11 bases separated the two germline ends.

This chain links TRBV5-1 with TRBJ2-1; TRBD1 might be the D (5 bases). Per the germline V gene, CDR1 is SGHRS and CDR2 is YFSETQ. This CDR3 comprises 16 residues. Trimming pared 4 bases from V and 0 bases from J, leaving 14 bases between. CDR3 amino acids: CASSPQGANSYNEQFF. In nucleotides, the CDR3 is TGCGCCAGCAGCCCCCAAGGGGCGAACTCCTACAATGAGCAGTTCTTC.

V gene TRBV5-4 combines with J gene TRBJ2-5; 12 positions agree with TRBD1. The V and J ends lost 0 bases and 6 bases, in that order; junction bases with no gene match: 6. There are 16 residues in the CDR3. Germline CDR1 SGHNT, CDR2 YYREEE (reference sequence). CDR3 sequence (DNA): TGTGCCAGCAGCTTGGCCGGGACAGGGGGCTTGAAGACCCAGTACTTC. It translates to CASSLAGTGGLKTQYF.

The V gene is TRBV9, the J gene TRBJ2-2, with a possible D match to TRBD1 (8 bases). Trimming removed 6 bases from V and 5 bases from J, with 17 bases in between. Germline assignment: CDR1 SGDLS and CDR2 YYNGEE. This CDR3 spans 15 amino acids. CDR3 amino acids: CASTVTGEGTGELFF. CDR3 nucleotides: TGTGCCAGCACGGTGACAGGGGAGGGGACCGGGGAGCTGTTTTTT.

The rearrangement joins TRBV6-6 to TRBJ2-7; D might be TRBD1 (7 bases). Germline V lookup: CDR1 MNHNY, CDR2 SVGAGI (reference sequence). The CDR3 consists of 14 residues. V dropped 4 bases and J dropped 4 bases, with 14 bases sitting between them. CDR3 DNA: TGTGCCAGCAGTTCCCAGGGGGGCTTGTACGAGCAGTACTTC. It specifies CASSSQGGLYEQYF.

This clone has only one observation. CDR3: CASSLTSGGWTDTQYF. In DNA form, the CDR3 reads TGTGCCAGCAGCTTGACTAGCGGGGGATGGACAGATACGCAGTATTTT. The chain carries TRBV7-8 and TRBJ2-3; 12 bases align to TRBD2. V shed 3 bases, J shed 3 bases, and the junction held 4 bases outside the gene matches. CDR1 and CDR2 from the germline V gene are SGHVS and FQNEAQ. The CDR3 is 16 amino acids.

The chain links TRBV7-9 to TRBJ2-7; maybe TRBD2 (6 bases). Per germline, CDR1 SEHNR and CDR2 FQNEAQ (reference sequence). V was shortened by 5 bases and J by 1 base, with 12 bases between the two germline ends. The CDR3 is 14 amino acids. CDR3 protein: CASSLSRGSYEQYF. In nucleotides, the CDR3 is TGTGCCAGCAGCCTTTCACGGGGGTCCTACGAGCAGTACTTC.

This clone appeared a few times. J is TRBJ2-7 and V is TRBV14; 9 positions agree with TRBD2. Germline values: CDR1 SGHDN, CDR2 FVKESK. With 3 bases clipped from V and 6 bases from J, the junction kept 12 bases outside the gene matches. CDR3 length equals 16 residues. CDR3 amino acids: CASSQGPGTSFREQYF. The CDR3 nucleotides are TGTGCCAGCAGCCAGGGACCCGGGACTAGCTTCCGCGAGCAGTACTTC. The variable domain in full, completed from reference TRBV14 and TRBJ2-7, reads EAGVTQFPSHSVIEKGQTVTLRCDPISGHDNLYWYRRVMGKEIKFLLHFVKESKQDESGMPNNRFLAERTGGTYSTLKVQPAELEDSGVYFCASSQGPGTSFREQYFGPGTRLTVT.

The CDR3 DNA is TGTGCCAGCAGGCCAGACAGGGGACCTACTAACTATGGCTACACCTTC. Translating gives CASRPDRGPTNYGYTF. V usage is TRBV6-6 and J usage is TRBJ1-2; 8 positions agree with TRBD1. Per the germline V gene, CDR1 is MNHNY and CDR2 is SVGAGI (reference sequence). V was clipped by 6 bases and J by 0 bases; unmatched bases: 9. The CDR3 is made up of 16 amino acids.

The J gene is TRBJ2-7, the V gene TRBV2; 11 nucleotides agree with TRBD1. The junction had 1 base not matched to a gene; V was cut back by 7 bases and J by 2 bases. The CDR3 sequence is 13 residues long. The germline CDR1 and CDR2 sequences are SNHLY and FYNNEI. CDR3 loop: CASKGQGAYEQYF. For the CDR3, the DNA is TGTGCCAGCAAGGGACAGGGGGCCTACGAGCAGTACTTC.

The rearrangement uses TRBV2 and TRBJ2-5; 9 bases align to TRBD1. CDR1 is SNHLY, CDR2 FYNNEI, per germline. The CDR3 totals 14 residues. Trimming removed 5 bases from V and 3 bases from J; junction bases left unmatched: 4. The CDR3 DNA sequence: TGTGCCAGCAGTACAGGGGGCGGCGAAGAGACCCAGTACTTC. It is translated as CASSTGGGEETQYF.

The rearrangement links TRBV10-3 to TRBJ2-3; the match to TRBD2 covers 8 bases. Germline values: CDR1 ENHRY, CDR2 SYGVKD. There are 15 residues in the CDR3. V lost 4 bases, J lost 2 bases, and 5 bases stayed unmatched. The CDR3 reads CAISASSGYTDTQYF. CDR3 sequence (DNA): TGTGCCATCAGTGCTTCTAGCGGGTACACAGATACGCAGTATTTT.

In this sample, this clone turned up a few times. The rearrangement joins TRBV18 to TRBJ2-5, with D maybe TRBD2 (7 bases). V lost 3 bases, J lost 2 bases, and 16 bases lay in between. The CDR3 has 16 amino acids. Per germline, CDR1 KGHSH and CDR2 LQKENI. The CDR3 nucleotides are TGTGCCAGCTCACCGACCCGGGGGGCGCAGCAAGAGACCCAGTACTTC. As protein: CASSPTRGAQQETQYF.

This chain joins TRBV15 and TRBJ2-7; maybe TRBD2 (5 bases). The germline V and J ends were trimmed by 1 base and 0 bases, with 10 bases remaining between them. CDR3 length equals 15 residues. Germline V gene sequence: CDR1 LNHNV, CDR2 YYDKDF (reference sequence). The CDR3 here is CATSRGTLFSYEQYF. CDR3 nucleotides: TGTGCCACCAGCAGAGGGACTCTTTTCTCCTACGAGCAGTACTTC.

This sequence joins TRBV15 and TRBJ2-5; a weak D match, TRBD1 (6 bases). The V gene's germline CDR1 is LNHNV and CDR2 YYDKDF (reference sequence). The CDR3 loop spans 16 amino acids. V lost 1 base, J lost 1 base, and 13 bases lay in between. CDR3 coding DNA: TGTGCCACCAGCAGAGTATCCGGACAGCTCCAAGAGACCCAGTACTTC. Its protein product is CATSRVSGQLQETQYF.

The CDR3 DNA is TGTGCCAGCAGTTACCAGGGGACCCAGTACTTC. Translated: CASSYQGTQYF. This rearrangement joins TRBV6-2 or TRBV6-3 to TRBJ2-5, with D possibly matching TRBD1 (5 bases). This CDR3 comprises 11 residues. Germline CDR1 MNHEY, CDR2 SVGEGT. Between the trimmed V and J ends, which lost 2 bases and 7 bases, there was a span of 5 bases.

The chain employs TRBV9 and TRBJ2-3; the D gene is possibly TRBD1 (5 bases). Germline V gives CDR1 SGDLS, CDR2 YYNGEE. V lost 0 bases and J 4 bases, leaving 12 bases between the germline ends. This CDR3 has 15 residues. The CDR3 sequence is CASSVAGILSDTQYF. The CDR3 DNA follows: TGTGCCAGCAGCGTAGCAGGGATTCTTTCAGATACGCAGTATTTT.

The chain uses TRBV6-2 or TRBV6-3 and TRBJ2-7; 8 positions agree with TRBD1. The CDR3 consists of 15 residues. With 2 bases clipped from V and 4 bases from J, the junction kept 7 bases outside the gene matches. Germline assignment: CDR1 MNHEY and CDR2 SVGEGT. This CDR3 reads CASSYPQGAIYEQYF. CDR3 in DNA: TGTGCCAGCAGTTACCCGCAGGGGGCAATATACGAGCAGTACTTC.

This chain links TRBV4-1 with TRBJ2-7; the match to TRBD1 covers 7 bases. CDR3 length: 15 amino acids. J lost 3 bases, V lost 0 bases, and 5 bases had no gene match. Germline values: CDR1 MGHRA, CDR2 YSYEKL. For the CDR3, the DNA is TGCGCCAGCAGCCAAGAATGGGGACAGAGCTACGAGCAGTACTTC. Translation: CASSQEWGQSYEQYF.

This clone was observed a handful of times. This CDR3 reads CASRPLAGTGELFF. The CDR3 DNA follows: TGTGCCAGCAGACCTCTAGCGGGTACCGGGGAGCTGTTTTTT. The J gene is TRBJ2-2, the V gene TRBV3-1 (or the pseudogene TRBV3-2); 8 bases agree with TRBD2. V trimming: 6 bases; J trimming: 5 bases; junction bases outside the gene matches: 5. Looked up from germline, CDR1 is LGHDT and CDR2 is YNNKEL (reference sequence). CDR3 length: 14 amino acids.

The chain recombines TRBV5-6 with TRBJ2-7; 7 bases are shared with TRBD1. The junction had 12 bases not matched to a gene; V was cut back by 4 bases and J by 5 bases. The CDR3 is 15 amino acids. Germline CDR1 reads SGHDT; CDR2 reads YYEEEE. The CDR3 bases are TGTGCCAGCAGCCTTTCGCCAGGGGGTTTGAACGAGCAGTACTTC. This codes for CASSLSPGGLNEQYF.

The chain has TRBV21-1 and TRBJ2-7; TRBD1 is taken as the D call from the table, unchecked against the DNA. TRBV21-1 is reported as a pseudogene. This CDR3 comprises 15 residues. Here the CDR3 reads CASSKTGQRSYEQYF. Written as DNA, the CDR3 is TGTGCCAGCAGCAAAACGGGACAGAGGTCCTACGAGCAGTACTTC.